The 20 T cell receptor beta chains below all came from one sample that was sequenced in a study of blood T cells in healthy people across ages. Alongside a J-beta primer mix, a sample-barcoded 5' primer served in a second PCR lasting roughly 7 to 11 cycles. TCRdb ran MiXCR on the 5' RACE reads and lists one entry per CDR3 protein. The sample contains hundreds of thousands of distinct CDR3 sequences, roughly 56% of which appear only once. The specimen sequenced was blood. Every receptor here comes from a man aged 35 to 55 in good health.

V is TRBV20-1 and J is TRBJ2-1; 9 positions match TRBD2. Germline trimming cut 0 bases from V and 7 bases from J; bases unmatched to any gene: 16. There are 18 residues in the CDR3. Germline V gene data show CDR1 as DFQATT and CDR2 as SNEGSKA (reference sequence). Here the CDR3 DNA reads TGCAGTGCTAGAGAGAGGCCGGACAGTAGCGGGAGAGGGAATGAGCAGTTCTTC. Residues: CSARERPDSSGRGNEQFF.

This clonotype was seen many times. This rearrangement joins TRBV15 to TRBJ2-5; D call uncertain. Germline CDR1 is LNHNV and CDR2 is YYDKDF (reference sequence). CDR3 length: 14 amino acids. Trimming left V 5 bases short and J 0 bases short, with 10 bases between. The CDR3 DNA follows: TGTGCCACCAGCTTACGACCGAACCAAGAGACCCAGTACTTC. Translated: CATSLRPNQETQYF.

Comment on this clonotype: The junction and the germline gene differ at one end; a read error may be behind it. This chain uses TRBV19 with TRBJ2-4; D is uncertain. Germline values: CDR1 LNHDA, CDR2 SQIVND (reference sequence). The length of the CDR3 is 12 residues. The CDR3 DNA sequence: TGTGCGAGTAGTGCTTCCAAAAACATTCAGTACTTC. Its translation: CASSASKNIQYF.

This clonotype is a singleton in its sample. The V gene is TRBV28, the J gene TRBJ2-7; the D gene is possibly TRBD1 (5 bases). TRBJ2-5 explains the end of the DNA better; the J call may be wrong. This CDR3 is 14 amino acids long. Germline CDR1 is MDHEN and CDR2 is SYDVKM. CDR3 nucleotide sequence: TGTGCCAGCAATTCTCTGCCAGGGCAGGGGACCCAGTACTTC. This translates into CASNSLPGQGTQYF.

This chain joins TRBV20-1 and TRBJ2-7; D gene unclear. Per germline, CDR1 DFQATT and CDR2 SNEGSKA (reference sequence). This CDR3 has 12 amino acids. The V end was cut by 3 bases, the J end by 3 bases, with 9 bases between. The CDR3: CSARIPGYEQYF. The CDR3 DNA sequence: TGCAGTGCTAGGATCCCCGGCTACGAGCAGTACTTC.

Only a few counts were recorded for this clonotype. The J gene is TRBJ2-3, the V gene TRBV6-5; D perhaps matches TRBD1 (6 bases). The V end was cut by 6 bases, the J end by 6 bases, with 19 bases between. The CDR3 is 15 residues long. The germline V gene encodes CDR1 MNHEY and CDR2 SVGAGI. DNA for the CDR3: TGTGCCAGCAGCTCTGCTTACAGGGTTTTGGATACGCAGTATTTT. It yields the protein CASSSAYRVLDTQYF.

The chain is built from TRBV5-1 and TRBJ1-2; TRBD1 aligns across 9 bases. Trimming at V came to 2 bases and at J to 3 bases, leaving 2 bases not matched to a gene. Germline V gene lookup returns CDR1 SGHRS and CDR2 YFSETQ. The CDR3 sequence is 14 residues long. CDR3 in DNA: TGCGCCAGCAGCTTTGACAGGGGGTACTATGGCTACACCTTC. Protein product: CASSFDRGYYGYTF. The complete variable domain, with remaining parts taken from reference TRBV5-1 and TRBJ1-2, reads KAGVTQTPRYLIKTRGQQVTLSCSPISGHRSVSWYQQTPGQGLQFLFEYFSETQRNKGNFPGRFSGRQFSNSRSEMNVSTLELGDSALYLCASSFDRGYYGYTFGSGTRLTVV.

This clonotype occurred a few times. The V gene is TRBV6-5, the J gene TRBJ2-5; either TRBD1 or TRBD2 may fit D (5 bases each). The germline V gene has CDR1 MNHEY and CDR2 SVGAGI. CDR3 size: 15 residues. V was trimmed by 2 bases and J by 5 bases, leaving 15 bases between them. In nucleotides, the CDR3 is TGTGCCAGCAGTTACGGGGCGAGGGGAGACGAGACCCAGTACTTC. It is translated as CASSYGARGDETQYF.

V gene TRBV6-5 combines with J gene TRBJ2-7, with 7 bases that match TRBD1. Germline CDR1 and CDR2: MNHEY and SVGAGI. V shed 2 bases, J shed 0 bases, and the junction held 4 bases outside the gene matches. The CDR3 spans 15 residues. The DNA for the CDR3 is TGTGCCAGCAGTTACCGGGGACAGCCCTCCTACGAGCAGTACTTC. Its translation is CASSYRGQPSYEQYF.

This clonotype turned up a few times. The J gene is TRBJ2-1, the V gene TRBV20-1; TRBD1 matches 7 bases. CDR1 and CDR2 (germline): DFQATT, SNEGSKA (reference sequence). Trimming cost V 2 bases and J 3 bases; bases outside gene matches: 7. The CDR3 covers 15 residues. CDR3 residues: CSARIRRGSYNEQFF. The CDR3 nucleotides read TGCAGTGCTAGAATCCGCAGGGGGAGCTACAATGAGCAGTTCTTC.

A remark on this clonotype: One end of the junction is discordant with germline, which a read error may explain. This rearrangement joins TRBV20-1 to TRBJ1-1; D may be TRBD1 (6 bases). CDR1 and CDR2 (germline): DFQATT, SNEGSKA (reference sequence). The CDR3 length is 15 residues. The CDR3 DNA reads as TGCAGTGATAGAGACAGGTCGAGAGTGGGCACTGAAGCTTTCTTT. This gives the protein CSDRDRSRVGTEAFF.

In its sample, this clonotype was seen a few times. The chain's CDR3 is CSVSGTRTDTQYF. The CDR3 nucleotides are TGCAGCGTGTCCGGGACTCGCACAGATACGCAGTATTTT. The chain joins TRBV29-1 to TRBJ2-3; a possible D gene is TRBD2 (6 bases). The CDR3 contains 13 residues. Germline V gene sequence: CDR1 SQVTM, CDR2 ANQGSEA. Trimming removed 6 bases at V and 1 base at J, with 11 bases between.

The DNA of the CDR3 is TGTGCCAGCAGCGTAGTGTGGTACCAAGAGACCCAGTACTTC. Residues: CASSVVWYQETQYF. This rearrangement joins TRBV5-6 to TRBJ2-5; D is ambiguous. Germline CDR1 is SGHDT and CDR2 is YYEEEE. The CDR3 sequence is 14 residues long. Trimming took 4 bases from V and 0 from J, leaving 10 bases between them.

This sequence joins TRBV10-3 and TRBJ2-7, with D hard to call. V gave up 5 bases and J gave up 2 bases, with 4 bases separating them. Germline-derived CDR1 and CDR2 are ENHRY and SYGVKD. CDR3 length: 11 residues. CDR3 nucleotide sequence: TGTGCCATCAGTACAACCTACGAGCAGTACTTC. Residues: CAISTTYEQYF.

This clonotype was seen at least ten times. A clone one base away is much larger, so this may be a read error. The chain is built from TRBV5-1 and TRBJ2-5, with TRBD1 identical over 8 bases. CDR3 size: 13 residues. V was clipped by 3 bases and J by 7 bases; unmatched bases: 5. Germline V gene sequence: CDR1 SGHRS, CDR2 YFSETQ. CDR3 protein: CASSWTGPGTQYF. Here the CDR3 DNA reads TGCGCCAGCAGCTGGACAGGGCCAGGGACCCAGTACTTC.

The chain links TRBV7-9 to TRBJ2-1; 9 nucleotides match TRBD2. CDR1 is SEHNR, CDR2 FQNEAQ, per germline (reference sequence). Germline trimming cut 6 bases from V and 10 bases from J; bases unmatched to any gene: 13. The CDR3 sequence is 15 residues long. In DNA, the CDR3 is TGTGCCAGCAGAGATAGCGGGGGCAGTTCATTGGAGCAGTTCTTC. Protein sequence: CASRDSGGSSLEQFF.

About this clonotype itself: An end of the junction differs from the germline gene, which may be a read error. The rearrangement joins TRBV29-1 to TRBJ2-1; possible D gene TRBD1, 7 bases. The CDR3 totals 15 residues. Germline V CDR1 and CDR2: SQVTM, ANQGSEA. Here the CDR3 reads CSAEGQGGSYNEQFF. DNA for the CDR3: TGCAGCGCTGAAGGCCAGGGGGGCTCCTACAATGAGCAGTTCTTC.

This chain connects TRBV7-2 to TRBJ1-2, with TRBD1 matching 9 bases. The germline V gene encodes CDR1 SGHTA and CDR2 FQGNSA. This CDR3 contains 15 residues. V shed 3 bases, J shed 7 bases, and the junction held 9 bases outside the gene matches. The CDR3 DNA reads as TGTGCCAGCAGCTTCCCGGGACAGGGTAAAAGTGGCTACACCTTC. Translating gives CASSFPGQGKSGYTF.

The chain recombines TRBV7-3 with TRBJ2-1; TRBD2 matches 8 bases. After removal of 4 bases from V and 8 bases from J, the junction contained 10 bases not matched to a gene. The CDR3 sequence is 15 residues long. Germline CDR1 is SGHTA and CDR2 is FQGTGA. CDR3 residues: CASSSIGLAGDEQFF. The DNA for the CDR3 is TGTGCCAGCAGCTCTATTGGACTAGCAGGTGATGAGCAGTTCTTC.

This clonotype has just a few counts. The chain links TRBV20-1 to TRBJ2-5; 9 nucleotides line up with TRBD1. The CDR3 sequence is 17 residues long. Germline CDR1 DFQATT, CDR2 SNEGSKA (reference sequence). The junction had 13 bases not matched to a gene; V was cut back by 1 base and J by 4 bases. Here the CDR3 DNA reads TGCAGTGCTAGAGGACTGCGGGGACAGGGATTCACAGAGACCCAGTACTTC. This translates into CSARGLRGQGFTETQYF.